This TCR beta chain was found in a study of human T cells and chemical hapten exposure. The wider study: TCR yields per sample varied mostly from small pooled library volume differences.

Overall study findings and caveats: Once DPC sensitization occurred, TCRs above 1 in 1000 frequency showed no change.

This clonotype showed up just a few times. Its antigen is currently unknown. The library tagged individual cDNA molecules with unique molecular identifiers. Authors' analysis steps: With a range of about 23,224 to 690,600, the median per sample was around 96,000 TCRs. A single record per CDR3 protein comes from TCRdb applying MiXCR to the 5' RACE reads. The V and J calls, along with clone size, are taken from TCRdb and not from the paper's own processing. Among about 80,000 distinct CDR3 sequences, approximately 15% were seen once, and the ten largest hold 6.8%. Unseparated into fractions, whole blood served as the source from which total RNA was extracted. The V end lost 0 bases, the J end lost 4 bases, and 7 bases lay between the germline ends. Germline loops: CDR1 SGHRS, CDR2 YFSETQ. The CDR3 runs to 13 residues.

This TCR was recovered from a female donor in good health. V is TRBV5-1 and J is TRBJ2-5, with no clear D. CDR3 DNA sequence: TGCGCCAGCAGCTTGGAAGTCGCAGAGACCCAGTACTTC. Protein product: CASSLEVAETQYF. The whole variable domain, filled in from reference TRBV5-1 and TRBJ2-5, reads KAGVTQTPRYLIKTRGQQVTLSCSPISGHRSVSWYQQTPGQGLQFLFEYFSETQRNKGNFPGRFSGRQFSNSRSEMNVSTLELGDSALYLCASSLEVAETQYFGPGTRLLVL.